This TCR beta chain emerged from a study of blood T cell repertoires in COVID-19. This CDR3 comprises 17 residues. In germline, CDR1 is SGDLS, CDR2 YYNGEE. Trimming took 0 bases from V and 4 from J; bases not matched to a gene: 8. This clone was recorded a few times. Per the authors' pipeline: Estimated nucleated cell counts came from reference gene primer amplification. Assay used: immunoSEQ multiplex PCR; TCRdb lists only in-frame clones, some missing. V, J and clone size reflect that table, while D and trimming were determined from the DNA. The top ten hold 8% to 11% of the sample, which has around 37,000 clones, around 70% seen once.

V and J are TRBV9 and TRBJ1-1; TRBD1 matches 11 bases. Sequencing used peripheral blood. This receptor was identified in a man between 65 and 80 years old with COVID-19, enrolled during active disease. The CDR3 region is CASSVAGTGGVGTEAFF. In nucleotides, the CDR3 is TGTGCCAGCAGCGTAGCCGGGACAGGGGGTGTAGGCACTGAAGCTTTCTTT.